Described below is a single T cell receptor (beta chain) sequence and its context. Method: immunoSEQ multiplex PCR; TCRdb's copy keeps in-frame clones and lacks some. The sample contains 150,000 or so clones, roughly 80% of which appear only once. The CDR3 totals 16 residues. V dropped 3 bases and J dropped 0; count of bases not matched to a gene: 5. CDR1 is WNHNN and CDR2 is SYGVQD in the germline V gene (reference sequence). The data derive from a study of blood T cell repertoires in COVID-19. As for the study in general: The cDNA or gDNA used as material had been derived from T cells, B-cell-depleted T cells, or PBMCs.

The TCR originated in a human donor with acute or convalescent COVID-19. The donor label of this sample is uncertain. J is TRBJ2-3 and V is TRBV10-1; the match to TRBD1 covers 8 bases. Input material: peripheral blood. The CDR3 loop is CASSDSRGLSTDTQYF. The CDR3 region has the DNA TGCGCCAGCAGTGACTCCAGGGGGCTTAGCACAGATACGCAGTATTTT.